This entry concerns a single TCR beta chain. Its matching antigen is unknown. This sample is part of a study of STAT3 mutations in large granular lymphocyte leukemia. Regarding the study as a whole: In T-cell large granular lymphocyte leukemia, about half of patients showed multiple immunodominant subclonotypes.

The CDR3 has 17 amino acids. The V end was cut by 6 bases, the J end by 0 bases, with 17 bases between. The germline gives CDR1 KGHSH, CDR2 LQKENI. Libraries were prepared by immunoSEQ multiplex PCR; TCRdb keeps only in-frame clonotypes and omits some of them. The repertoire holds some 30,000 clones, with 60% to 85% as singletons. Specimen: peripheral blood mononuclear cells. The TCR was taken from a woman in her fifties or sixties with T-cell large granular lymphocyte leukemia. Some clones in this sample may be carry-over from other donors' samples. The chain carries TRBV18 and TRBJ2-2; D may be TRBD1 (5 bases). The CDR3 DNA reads TGTGCCAGCTCCCATGCCGTCGACAGCTCGAACACCGGGGAGCTGTTTTTT. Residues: CASSHAVDSSNTGELFF.